The entry below gives a single T cell receptor beta chain sequence along with its context. Losses at the gene ends were 6 bases for V and 7 bases for J; bases not matched to a gene: 8. This CDR3 is built from 15 residues. Germline V gene data show CDR1 as LNHDA and CDR2 as SQIVND (reference sequence). The data were obtained in a study of blood T cell repertoires in COVID-19. Study summary: There were acute and convalescent COVID-19 samples, and they came from the United States, Italy and Spain. T cells, B-cell-depleted T cells, or PBMCs provided the cDNA or gDNA that served as material.

As handled by the study authors: Nucleated cell counts were estimated from reference gene primer amplification. TCRdb's copy holds only in-frame clones and misses some; the assay was immunoSEQ multiplex PCR. That table gives V, J and clone size, and the DNA gave D and trimming. Seen here are 35,000 to 50,000 clones, around four fifths observed once, and the top ten hold 5.5% to 6.5%. This sequence joins TRBV19 and TRBJ1-6, with TRBD1 identical over 8 bases. This clonotype was obtained from a woman older than 75 with acute or convalescent COVID-19. The material sequenced was peripheral blood. CDR3 loop: CASRWGQALNSPLHF. CDR3 DNA sequence: TGTGCCAGTAGATGGGGACAGGCTCTAAATTCACCCCTCCACTTT.